This TCR beta chain was captured in a study of metastatic and nonmetastatic thyroid tumors. Overall study: Repertoires were compared across blood and tumor or nodule tissue from malignant and benign thyroid patients.

This clone occurred a few times. This CDR3 spans 17 amino acids. Germline-derived CDR1 and CDR2 are MNHEY and SVGEGT. J lost 3 bases, V lost 2 bases, and 7 bases had no gene match. No patient had received any treatment before thyroid surgery. TCRdb re-called the PCR reads via MiXCR. The sample consists of about 69,000 clones, approximately 14% of them appearing once. The TCR was taken from a male donor with papillary thyroid cancer or a benign thyroid nodule (not recorded which). Some clones in this sample may be carry-over from other donors' samples. This sequence joins TRBV6-2 or TRBV6-3 and TRBJ2-2; TRBD2 aligns across 9 bases. Material for sequencing was blood. The CDR3 protein is CASSYGLAGRYTGELFF. The CDR3 DNA is TGTGCCAGCAGTTACGGGCTAGCGGGACGGTACACCGGGGAGCTGTTTTTT.